The clone carrying this T cell receptor beta chain was counted ten times or more. Its specificity is unknown. This sample is part of a study of T cells after posttransplantation cyclophosphamide. Sequenced by immunoSEQ multiplex PCR; TCRdb stores in-frame clones only, minus some. Singletons are absent from the sample, which has about 25,000 clones. Study results and limitations: Later post-transplant blood repertoires were often dominated by donor CD8+ memory clones. After PTCy, TRB diversity resembled that of CNI/methotrexate controls.

The germline CDR1 and CDR2 sequences are SGHAT and FQNNGV. V lost 3 bases to trimming and J lost 7 bases; unmatched junction nucleotides: 10. The CDR3 length is 15 residues. This TCR was recovered from a man aged 45-65 years in good health, CMV-negative, and a related stem cell transplant donor. This chain connects TRBV11-2 to TRBJ2-7, with 9 bases aligning to TRBD1. Sequencing was carried out using PBMCs. The CDR3 nucleotides read TGTGCCAGCAGCTTCCAGAACCCAGGGACAGGGGAGCAGTACTTC. Translating gives CASSFQNPGTGEQYF.